The rows below give T cell receptor beta chains drawn from one sample of a study of blood T cell repertoires in COVID-19. Here immunoSEQ multiplex PCR was the method, and the copy in TCRdb shows in-frame clones only, minus some. The data hold 150,000 to 200,000 clones, with roughly four fifths observed a single time. Sequencing was performed on peripheral blood. The origin of the receptors is a woman older than 75 with acute or convalescent COVID-19. CDR3s include the opening cysteine and the closing phenylalanine or tryptophan. Fields, in order: V gene, J gene, clone size, D gene, CDR3 DNA, CDR3 protein. D genes are given only for firm matches. The size of a clone is reported for some rows only, either as once, few or many, or as a class for expanded clones.

>TRBV12-5|TRBJ1-1|-|-
TGTGCTAGTGGTTTGGGACTAGAGGACTCTGAAGCTTTCTTT
CASGLGLEDSEAFF
>TRBV19|TRBJ1-3|-|TRBD1
TGTGCCAGTAGTGACGGGACAGACTCTGGAAACACCATATATTTT
CASSDGTDSGNTIYF
>TRBV25-1|TRBJ2-3|once|-
TGTGCCAGCAGTCCGGGGTACCTCGCAGATACGCAGTATTTT
CASSPGYLADTQYF
>TRBV4-2|TRBJ1-1|-|-
TGTGCCAGCAGCCTATTTGACAGATCGAACACTGAAGCTTTCTTT
CASSLFDRSNTEAFF
>TRBV19|TRBJ1-5|-|-
TGTGCCAGTAGTACACAGGGTTTCAATCAGCCCCAGCATTTT
CASSTQGFNQPQHF
>TRBV7-2|TRBJ2-3|-|TRBD1
TGTGCCAGCAGCTTCACAGGGGGCTACACAGATACGCAGTATTTT
CASSFTGGYTDTQYF
>TRBV19|TRBJ2-3|-|TRBD1
TGTGCCAGTAGTAGACAGGGAACAGATACGCAGTATTTT
CASSRQGTDTQYF
>TRBV7-9|TRBJ2-2|-|-
TGTGCCAGCAGCTTTTATCCGAGGGGGATCGGGGAGCTGTTTTTT
CASSFYPRGIGELFF
>TRBV11-2|TRBJ2-1|-|TRBD1
TGTGCCAGCAGCCGAGACAGGGGCTCCTACAATGAGCAGTTCTTC
CASSRDRGSYNEQFF
>TRBV5-1|TRBJ2-1|once|TRBD1
TGCGCCAGCAGGGTTCAGACAGGGAAGAAAGAGCAATTCTTC
CASRVQTGKKEQFF
>TRBV28|TRBJ1-6|-|-
TGTGCCAGCAGTTTCGGTAATAATTCACCCCTCCACTTT
CASSFGNNSPLHF
>TRBV2|TRBJ1-1|-|-
TGTGCCAGCAGTTTGCCTGCCGGCAGGGGGAACACTGAAGCTTTCTTT
CASSLPAGRGNTEAFF
>TRBV11-2|TRBJ1-2|-|-
TGTGCCAGCAGCCTCCCGTCGGGGGGCATTTATGGCTACACCTTC
CASSLPSGGIYGYTF
>TRBV3-1/TRBV3-2|TRBJ2-7|-|-
TGTGCCAGCAGCCGCGGGTACGAGCAGTACTTC
CASSRGYEQYF
>TRBV27|TRBJ1-4|-|-
TGTGCCAGCGCAATCAACCCGGGGGGATGGGATGAAAAACTGTTTTTT
CASAINPGGWDEKLFF
>TRBV27|TRBJ1-2|-|-
TGTGCCAGCATGGGGGGGGCCAGTTATGGCTACACCTTC
CASMGGASYGYTF
>TRBV7-9|TRBJ2-7|-|-
TGTGCCAGCAGTTACCTGCAGTCCTACGAGCAGTACTTC
CASSYLQSYEQYF
>TRBV29-1|TRBJ1-5|few|TRBD1
TGCAGCGTCGGACAGGGCAAGAATCAGCCCCAGCATTTT
CSVGQGKNQPQHF
>TRBV2|TRBJ1-4|-|TRBD1
TGTGCCAGCAAGGACAGGGATGAAAAACTGTTTTTT
CASKDRDEKLFF
>TRBV6-5|TRBJ1-2|-|-
TGTGCCAGCAGTTACCTAGAGGGATATGGCTACACCTTC
CASSYLEGYGYTF
>TRBV4-3|TRBJ2-1|-|TRBD2
TGCGCCAGCAGCCAATATCCGGGACTAGCGGGAGAAAGCTCCTACAATGAGCAGTTCTTC
CASSQYPGLAGESSYNEQFF
>TRBV5-4|TRBJ2-7|-|-
TGTGCCAGCGGCAGGGGGGTTAACGAGCAGTACTTC
CASGRGVNEQYF
>TRBV30|TRBJ1-1|-|-
TGTGCCTGGAGTTTAGGGGATCGGAACACTGAAGCTTTCTTT
CAWSLGDRNTEAFF
>TRBV6-5|TRBJ2-2|-|-
TGTGCCAGCAGCGGAGGGAACACCGGGGAGCTGTTTTTT
CASSGGNTGELFF
>TRBV5-1|TRBJ1-3|-|TRBD1
TGCGCCAGCAGCTTGCAGGGGGCGGACAACACCATATATTTT
CASSLQGADNTIYF
>TRBV25-1|TRBJ2-2|-|TRBD2
TGTGCCAGCAGTAGCGGGAGGGCCTCTTGGTTCGCCGGGGAGCTGTTTTTT
CASSSGRASWFAGELFF
>TRBV18|TRBJ2-1|-|TRBD1
TGTGCCAGCTCACCATGGGCAGGGGGCACCATCTCCTACAATGAGCAGTTCTTC
CASSPWAGGTISYNEQFF
>TRBV7-9|TRBJ1-3|-|-
TGTGCCAGCAGCTCCGATTTTAGAGGAAACACCATATATTTT
CASSSDFRGNTIYF
>TRBV6-5|TRBJ2-5|once|TRBD1
TGTGCCAGCAGCCTGGGACAGGGGCGAGAGACCCAGTACTTC
CASSLGQGRETQYF
>TRBV9|TRBJ2-3|-|TRBD1
TGTGCCAGCAGCGGAATCACAGGGGAGTGGTATTTT
CASSGITGEWYF
>TRBV18|TRBJ2-1|-|TRBD1
TGTGCCAGCTCAACTAGACAGGGTGGTGCCAATGAGCAGTTCTTC
CASSTRQGGANEQFF
>TRBV14|TRBJ1-4|-|-
TGTGCCAGCAGCCCTCTACTCGGGTCCGGGAATGAAAAACTGTTTTTT
CASSPLLGSGNEKLFF
>TRBV18|TRBJ1-6|-|-
TGTGCCAGCTCTGACGGGGGTGGCCGGGGTTCACCCCTCCACTTT
CASSDGGGRGSPLHF
>TRBV7-9|TRBJ1-1|-|-
TGTGCCAGCAGCCCCCTGGGGCAGATGAACACTGAAGCTTTCTTT
CASSPLGQMNTEAFF
>TRBV27|TRBJ1-1|-|TRBD1
TGTGCCAGCAGCTGGGACAGTGCCGCCCTGAACACTGAAGCTTTCTTT
CASSWDSAALNTEAFF
>TRBV7-2|TRBJ2-3|-|-
TGTGCCAGCAGCTTATTGAGCGGGACAATTACAGATACGCAGTATTTT
CASSLLSGTITDTQYF
>TRBV27|TRBJ1-5|-|-
TGTGCCAGCAGCCCAACGGGGGGAGGCAATCAGCCCCAGCATTTT
CASSPTGGGNQPQHF
>TRBV5-1|TRBJ1-1|-|TRBD1
TGCGCCAGCAGCCTTATGACAGGGGACACTGAAGCTTTCTTT
CASSLMTGDTEAFF
>TRBV5-1|TRBJ2-7|few|TRBD2
TGCGCCAGCAGCTTTACTGACGGACTAGCGGGATCCTACGAGCAGTACTTC
CASSFTDGLAGSYEQYF
>TRBV7-9|TRBJ2-7|once|TRBD2
TGTGCCAGCAGCGATTCCGGGACTAGCGGGAGGGAGCAGTACTTC
CASSDSGTSGREQYF
>TRBV5-6|TRBJ2-1|once|TRBD1
TGTGCCAGCAGCTTGGCGGGACAGGCCTCCTACAATGAGCAGTTCTTC
CASSLAGQASYNEQFF
>TRBV25-1|TRBJ2-7|-|-
TGTGCCAGCAGTGATTTGGGGGAGGCCTACGAGCAGTACTTC
CASSDLGEAYEQYF